This T cell receptor (beta chain) was obtained from a study of T cell responses to AZD1222 COVID-19 vaccine. Note on this clone: What it recognizes is unknown.

Method: immunoSEQ multiplex PCR; TCRdb's copy keeps in-frame clones and lacks some. The data contain roughly 85,000 clones, around nine tenths of them seen just once; the ten biggest clones take up 3% to 3.5%. Findings of the study overall: Most donors were white British and more were female, and clonal diversity was possibly underestimated. The study identified only 6 or 7 AZD1222 recipients as seropositive at baseline.

V shed 0 bases and J 3 bases; nucleotides not matched to a gene: 4. CDR3 size: 17 residues. The germline CDR1 and CDR2 sequences are MNHEY and SVGEGT. The sample here was peripheral blood, taken 28 days after the second AZD1222 dose. The J gene is TRBJ2-1, the V gene TRBV6-2 or TRBV6-3, with 11 bases identical to TRBD2. The receptor was isolated from an adult who received the AZD1222 COVID-19 vaccine. CDR3 in amino acids: CASSYSQGLADYNEQFF. The DNA of the CDR3 is TGTGCCAGCAGTTACTCCCAGGGACTAGCGGACTACAATGAGCAGTTCTTC.